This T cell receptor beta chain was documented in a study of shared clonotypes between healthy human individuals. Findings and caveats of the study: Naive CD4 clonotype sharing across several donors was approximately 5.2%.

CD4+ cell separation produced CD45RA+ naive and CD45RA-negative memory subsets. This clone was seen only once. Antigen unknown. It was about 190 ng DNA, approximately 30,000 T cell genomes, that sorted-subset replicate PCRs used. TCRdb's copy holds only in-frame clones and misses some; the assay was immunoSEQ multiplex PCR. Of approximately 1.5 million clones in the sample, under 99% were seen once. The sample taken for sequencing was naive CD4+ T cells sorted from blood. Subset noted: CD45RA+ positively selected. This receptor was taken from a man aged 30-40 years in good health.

The DNA of the CDR3 is TGTGCCAGCAGCTCTAGCGGGGCTCACAATGAGCAGTTCTTC. Translating gives CASSSSGAHNEQFF. The chain is built from TRBV7-3 and TRBJ2-1; 9 positions match TRBD2. Germline CDR1 SGHTA, CDR2 FQGTGA. Trimming cost V 4 bases and J 5 bases; bases outside gene matches: 3. The CDR3 extends over 14 amino acids.